This TCR beta chain was sequenced for a study of shared clonotypes between healthy human individuals (dated by TCRdb to 2019 to 2021). Concerning the study at large: A few men and a couple of women, aged 18 to 49 years, made up the cohort. The study deeply sequenced blood TCR repertoires of five healthy adults to estimate repertoire size and the extent of clonotype sharing between individuals. To increase sequencing depth and limit assay-specific biases, TCR repertoire library preparation and sequencing were carried out by different laboratories using diverse techniques. Per donor, three plates each were used for CD4 naive and CD4 memory, two for CD8 naive, and one for CD8 memory. Between about 0.9 and 9 billion PBMCs per donor were obtained by leukapheresis.

TCR CDR3 regions were amplified from genomic DNA by multiplex PCR using the deep immunoSEQ assay. For each cell subset, the extracted genomic DNA was distributed evenly across all wells of several immunoSEQ 96-well plates, and each plate served as one replicate. For sorted subsets, roughly 200 ng of genomic DNA, equivalent to some 30,000 T cell genomes, went into each replicate PCR. The purified libraries were quantified using a Qubit 3.0 fluorometer, sized with a Bioanalyzer 2100, and then quantified again using the KAPA Library Quantification kit. Every immunoSEQ 96-well plate was sequenced on a separate single-read 150-cycle Illumina NextSeq 550 flow cell. Per the source publication's procedure: Because the immunoSEQ output included only junctional sequences and no quality scores, the filtering could not be the same as the filtering used for full-length reads. Sequences were annotated with PyIR, a Python wrapper for IgBLAST v1.9, and V/J genes and CDR3 were assigned using IMGT germline references. Any read was removed if the V/J assignment was weak (E-value above 1e-6), the CDR3 was missing, or the read contained stop codons, out-of-frame junctions, or ambiguous translated residues. V3J clonotypes were defined as sequences sharing an identical inferred V gene, J gene, and CDR3 amino acid sequence. The percentage overlap between two repertoires was calculated by dividing the number of shared unique clonotypes by the size of the smaller repertoire. Three approaches were used to assess repertoire richness: RTK rarefaction, the Chao1 estimator, and Recon v2.1 estimates of unobserved clonotypes. OLGA was used to compute generation probabilities for all TCRbeta clonotypes that the gDNA method yielded from a handful of donors. As stored in TCRdb, this immuneACCESS dataset retains in-frame rearrangements with V and J assigned. A fraction of the clones does not appear; measured against another copy, unresolved V genes explain less than half of the discrepancy, and the remainder lacks a known reason. The DNA was the basis for D and trimming; V, J and clone size are from that table. The sample contains 2 million to 2.5 million clones, just under 95% of them found a single time. The ten largest account for roughly 1% of the sample.

The CDR3 measures 14 amino acids from cysteine to phenylalanine. Only CDR3 DNA is held: 42 bases, read in frame from base 1. The V and J ends are trimmed by 5 bases and 1 base, leaving 11 bases between them. CDR1 is given as SGHVS and CDR2 as FQNEAQ, both from the germline V gene. CD8 naive samples were obtained by positive selection for CCR7 among CD45RO-negative cells, yielding a CD45RA+CCR7+ population from which TemRA cells were excluded. Healthy HIV-negative adults with no recently reported acute infections or vaccinations were included as donors. Every donor was a Caucasian adult residing in Nashville, Tennessee, USA. After blood collection by leukapheresis, PBMCs were isolated using Ficoll-Histopaque density gradient centrifugation and then cryopreserved in the vapor phase of liquid nitrogen. Analytical flow cytometry was used to check the purity and quantity of each magnetically sorted T cell population. Genomic DNA was isolated from each sorted fraction and quantified by UV absorbance on a Nanodrop 2000c.

The sample holds one count of this clone. It lacks a known antigen. Per-nucleotide qualities are absent, and no much larger clonotype sits a single base away. Overall study results and their limits: Sampling was restricted to blood, and TCR repertoires in tissues likely differ from the TCR repertoires found in blood. Because the study included only a small number of donors, the genetic and exposure-history diversity represented was limited. Higher generation probabilities were observed for clonotypes shared by all four sorted-subset donors than for non-shared clonotypes. Naive subsets generally had larger estimated clonotype richness than memory subsets did. Roughly 5% of naive CD4, 3.5% of naive CD8, approximately 2.2% of memory CD4, and 0.35% to 0.4% of memory CD8 clonotypes were shared across several donors. Even with the large sequencing depth, rarefaction of the sorted-subset datasets indicated that sequencing was incomplete. Based on pairwise subsampling, the degree of clonotype sharing among donors was expected to be affected by sequencing depth.

The receptor's source is a man younger than 35 in good health. Input material: naive CD8+ T cells sorted from blood. The sample's cell subset or site label is to be understood as: CD45RA+CCR7+. Here the chain combines TRBV7-8 and TRBJ1-1; too little of a D gene remains to name it. The DNA sequence is given as TGTGCCAGCAGCCCCGTCAGAGAGAACACTGAAGCTTTCTTT. It encodes CASSPVRENTEAFF.